This is a list of T cell receptor beta chains from one sample in a study of blood T cell repertoires in COVID-19. The protocol was immunoSEQ multiplex PCR, while the TCRdb copy is restricted to in-frame clones and leaves out a portion. The sample carries 220,000 or so clones, about four fifths recorded once. Input material: PBMCs or T cells enriched from blood (not recorded which). The receptors stem from a woman aged 40 to 50 who had recovered from COVID-19. Each CDR3 is given with its conserved first and last residue. D genes are given only for firm matches. Size is omitted from some rows. Given values are once, few, many or a class for expanded clones.

d_gene: TRBD2; v_gene: TRBV5-1; abundance: -; j_gene: TRBJ2-7; CDR3nt: TGCGCCAGCAGGCCTGGACTAGCGGGAGATTACGAGCAGTACTTC; CDR3aa: CASRPGLAGDYEQYF
d_gene: -; v_gene: TRBV19; abundance: -; j_gene: TRBJ1-2; CDR3nt: TGTGCCAGTAGTATTTGGGGGCGCGATGGCTACACCTTC; CDR3aa: CASSIWGRDGYTF
d_gene: -; v_gene: TRBV7-8; abundance: -; j_gene: TRBJ1-1; CDR3nt: TGTGCCAGCAGCCCAGAGGACTGGGACACTGAAGCTTTCTTT; CDR3aa: CASSPEDWDTEAFF
d_gene: -; v_gene: TRBV19; abundance: -; j_gene: TRBJ2-7; CDR3nt: TGTGCCAGTAGTATAGGTGAGGCTCTCGAGCAGTACTTC; CDR3aa: CASSIGEALEQYF
d_gene: -; v_gene: TRBV9; abundance: -; j_gene: TRBJ2-3; CDR3nt: TGTGCCAGCAGCGTAGGGATGCGCGGTACGCAGTATTTT; CDR3aa: CASSVGMRGTQYF
d_gene: TRBD2; v_gene: TRBV18; abundance: -; j_gene: TRBJ2-7; CDR3nt: TGTGCCAGCTCACCAACCACGAATAGCGGGAGGGCCGAGCAGTACTTC; CDR3aa: CASSPTTNSGRAEQYF
d_gene: -; v_gene: TRBV7-2; abundance: -; j_gene: TRBJ1-6; CDR3nt: TGTGCCAGCAGCGCCGGACTTATAGGAAGCTCCTATAATTCACCCCTCCACTTT; CDR3aa: CASSAGLIGSSYNSPLHF
d_gene: -; v_gene: TRBV10-3; abundance: -; j_gene: TRBJ2-5; CDR3nt: TGTGCCATCAGTGAGTCGGCAGAAGAGACCCAGTACTTC; CDR3aa: CAISESAEETQYF
d_gene: -; v_gene: TRBV11-2; abundance: -; j_gene: TRBJ1-3; CDR3nt: TGTGCCAGCAGCCCTCTCAGGGGCAGGCCCTCAGAAGCGAGAAACACCATATATTTT; CDR3aa: CASSPLRGRPSEARNTIYF
d_gene: -; v_gene: TRBV11-2; abundance: few; j_gene: TRBJ1-5; CDR3nt: TGTGCCAGCAGCTTAGCAGGGGATAGCAATCAGCCCCAGCATTTT; CDR3aa: CASSLAGDSNQPQHF
d_gene: -; v_gene: TRBV28; abundance: -; j_gene: TRBJ1-5; CDR3nt: TGTGCCAGCAGTTATCATTACAGGGCTCAGCCCCAGCATTTT; CDR3aa: CASSYHYRAQPQHF
d_gene: TRBD1; v_gene: TRBV30; abundance: -; j_gene: TRBJ1-3; CDR3nt: TGTGCCTGGATTGGACAGGCGAGGACTGGAAACACCATATATTTT; CDR3aa: CAWIGQARTGNTIYF
d_gene: TRBD2; v_gene: TRBV7-7; abundance: -; j_gene: TRBJ2-5; CDR3nt: TGTGCCAGCAGCCCGGGCCGAGCGGGAGATGGGGGAGAGACCCAGTACTTC; CDR3aa: CASSPGRAGDGGETQYF
d_gene: TRBD1; v_gene: TRBV6-1; abundance: -; j_gene: TRBJ2-1; CDR3nt: TGTGCCAGCAGTGAGTGGGGAGGACAGGGTTCCTACAATGAGCAGTTCTTC; CDR3aa: CASSEWGGQGSYNEQFF
d_gene: -; v_gene: TRBV29-1; abundance: many; j_gene: TRBJ1-2; CDR3nt: TGCAGCGTTGACGGCGGTGGCTACACCTTC; CDR3aa: CSVDGGGYTF
d_gene: -; v_gene: TRBV19; abundance: -; j_gene: TRBJ2-2; CDR3nt: TGTGCCAGTAGGCCACTTTTGTCCAGGGACTGGAACACCGGGGAGCTGTTTTTT; CDR3aa: CASRPLLSRDWNTGELFF
d_gene: TRBD2; v_gene: TRBV24-1; abundance: -; j_gene: TRBJ2-2; CDR3nt: TGTGCCACCGGGGGCGGGAGGCCCGGGGAGCTGTTTTTT; CDR3aa: CATGGGRPGELFF
d_gene: -; v_gene: TRBV13; abundance: -; j_gene: TRBJ1-1; CDR3nt: TGTGCCAGCTCGGGGGATCCAGGTGGAGCTTTCTTT; CDR3aa: CASSGDPGGAFF
d_gene: -; v_gene: TRBV10-3; abundance: -; j_gene: TRBJ2-2; CDR3nt: TGTGCCATCCAGCCCTGGGGAACTCCTGGGAGCGGGGAGCTGTTTTTT; CDR3aa: CAIQPWGTPGSGELFF
d_gene: -; v_gene: TRBV19; abundance: -; j_gene: TRBJ1-1; CDR3nt: TGTGCCAGTAGTACCTCAGGTGGGTTGGGCACTGAAGCTTTCTTT; CDR3aa: CASSTSGGLGTEAFF
d_gene: -; v_gene: TRBV12-5; abundance: few; j_gene: TRBJ2-3; CDR3nt: TGTGCTAGTGGTTTGGACAGCCCTGCGGATACGCAGTATTTT; CDR3aa: CASGLDSPADTQYF
d_gene: TRBD2; v_gene: TRBV2; abundance: -; j_gene: TRBJ2-1; CDR3nt: TGTGCCAGCAGGGAGCGGGAAAAGCACAATGAGCAGTTCTTC; CDR3aa: CASREREKHNEQFF
d_gene: -; v_gene: TRBV5-1; abundance: -; j_gene: TRBJ1-2; CDR3nt: TGCGCCAGCAGCTCTCAACGGGGAATTAACTATGGCTACACCTTC; CDR3aa: CASSSQRGINYGYTF
d_gene: -; v_gene: TRBV27; abundance: -; j_gene: TRBJ2-4; CDR3nt: TGTGCCAGCAGTTTATCGGCCGGGGTCTACTGGCAGTACTTC; CDR3aa: CASSLSAGVYWQYF
d_gene: -; v_gene: TRBV7-9; abundance: once; j_gene: TRBJ1-4; CDR3nt: TGTGCCAGCAGCGTGGGGGGATTTGCTGAAAAACTGTTTTTT; CDR3aa: CASSVGGFAEKLFF
d_gene: -; v_gene: TRBV5-4; abundance: -; j_gene: TRBJ2-1; CDR3nt: TGTGCCAGCAGCTTTACAGACTACAATGAGCAGTTCTTC; CDR3aa: CASSFTDYNEQFF
d_gene: TRBD2; v_gene: TRBV9; abundance: few; j_gene: TRBJ2-2; CDR3nt: TGTGCCAGCAGCGTAGGACTAGCGCGGAACACCGGGGAGCTGTTTTTT; CDR3aa: CASSVGLARNTGELFF
d_gene: -; v_gene: TRBV5-1; abundance: few; j_gene: TRBJ2-2; CDR3nt: TGCGCCAGCAGCTTGGCAAGCGTCACCGGGGAGCTGTTTTTT; CDR3aa: CASSLASVTGELFF
d_gene: TRBD2; v_gene: TRBV11-3; abundance: -; j_gene: TRBJ2-5; CDR3nt: TGTGCCAGCAGCTCCCCCGGGACTAGCGGTCAAGAGACCCAGTACTTC; CDR3aa: CASSSPGTSGQETQYF
d_gene: -; v_gene: TRBV18; abundance: -; j_gene: TRBJ2-3; CDR3nt: TGTGCCAGCTCACCGTACGCGGGCACAGATACGCAGTATTTT; CDR3aa: CASSPYAGTDTQYF
d_gene: -; v_gene: TRBV4-1; abundance: -; j_gene: TRBJ1-4; CDR3nt: TGCGCCAGCAGCTCGAGAGGGTTGATTGGTGAAAAACTGTTTTTT; CDR3aa: CASSSRGLIGEKLFF
d_gene: -; v_gene: TRBV10-3; abundance: -; j_gene: TRBJ1-2; CDR3nt: TGTGCCATCAGTGAGTCGCGGAGGGACCATGGCTACACCTTC; CDR3aa: CAISESRRDHGYTF